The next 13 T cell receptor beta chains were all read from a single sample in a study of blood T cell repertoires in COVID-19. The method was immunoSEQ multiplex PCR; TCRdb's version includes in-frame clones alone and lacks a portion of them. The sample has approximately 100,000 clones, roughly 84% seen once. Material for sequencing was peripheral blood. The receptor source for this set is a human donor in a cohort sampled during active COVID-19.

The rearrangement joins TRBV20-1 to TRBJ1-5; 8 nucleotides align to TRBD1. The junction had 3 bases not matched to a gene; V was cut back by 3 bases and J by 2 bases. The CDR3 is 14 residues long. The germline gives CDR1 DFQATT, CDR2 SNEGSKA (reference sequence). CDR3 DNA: TGCAGTGCTAGTATGGGACAGGGCAATCAGCCCCAGCATTTT. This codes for CSASMGQGNQPQHF.

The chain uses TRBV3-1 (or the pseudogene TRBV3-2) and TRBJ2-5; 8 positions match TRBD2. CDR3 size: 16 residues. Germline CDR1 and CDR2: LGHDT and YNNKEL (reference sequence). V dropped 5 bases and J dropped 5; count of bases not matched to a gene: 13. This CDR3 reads CASSSQLGGAGETQYF. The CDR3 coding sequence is TGTGCCAGCAGCTCCCAGCTCGGGGGGGCCGGGGAGACCCAGTACTTC.

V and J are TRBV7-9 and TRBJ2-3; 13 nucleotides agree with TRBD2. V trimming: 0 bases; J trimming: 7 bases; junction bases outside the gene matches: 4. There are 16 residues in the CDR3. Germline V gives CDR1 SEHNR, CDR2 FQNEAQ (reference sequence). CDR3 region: CASSLAPGLAGYTQYF. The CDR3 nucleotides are TGTGCCAGCAGCTTAGCCCCGGGACTAGCGGGGTATACGCAGTATTTT. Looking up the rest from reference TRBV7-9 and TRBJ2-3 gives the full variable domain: DTGVSQNPRHKITKRGQNVTFRCDPISEHNRLYWYRQTLGQGPEFLTYFQNEAQLEKSRLLSDRFSAERPKGSFSTLEIQRTEQGDSAMYLCASSLAPGLAGYTQYFGPGTRLTVL.

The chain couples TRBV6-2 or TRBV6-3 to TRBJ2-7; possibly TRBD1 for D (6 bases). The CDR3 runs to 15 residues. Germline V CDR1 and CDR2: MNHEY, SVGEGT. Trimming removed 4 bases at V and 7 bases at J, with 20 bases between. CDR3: CASSFGTRDMGEQYF. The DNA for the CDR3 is TGTGCCAGCAGTTTCGGGACCCGGGACATGGGAGAGCAGTACTTC.

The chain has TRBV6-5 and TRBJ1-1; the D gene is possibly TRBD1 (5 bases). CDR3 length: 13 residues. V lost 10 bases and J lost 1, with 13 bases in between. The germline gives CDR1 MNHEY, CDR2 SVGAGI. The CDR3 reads CATDGGRNTEAFF. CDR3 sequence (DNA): TGTGCCACCGACGGGGGACGGAACACTGAAGCTTTCTTT.

The CDR3 reads CASSVGRQGEESSYEQYF. The DNA for the CDR3 is TGTGCCAGCAGCGTAGGTCGGCAGGGGGAGGAGAGCTCCTACGAGCAGTACTTC. The rearrangement links TRBV9 to TRBJ2-7; TRBD1 is a possible D gene (7 bases). The germline V and J ends were trimmed by 0 bases and 0 bases, with 19 bases remaining between them. This CDR3 has 18 amino acids. The germline V gene has CDR1 SGDLS and CDR2 YYNGEE.

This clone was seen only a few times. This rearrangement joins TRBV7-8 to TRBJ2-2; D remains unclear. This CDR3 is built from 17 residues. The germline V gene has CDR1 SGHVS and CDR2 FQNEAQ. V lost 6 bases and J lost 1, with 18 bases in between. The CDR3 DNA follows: TGTGCCAGCAGTCCAGACGTGGGCAGTCGGAACACCGGGGAGCTGTTTTTT. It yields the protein CASSPDVGSRNTGELFF.

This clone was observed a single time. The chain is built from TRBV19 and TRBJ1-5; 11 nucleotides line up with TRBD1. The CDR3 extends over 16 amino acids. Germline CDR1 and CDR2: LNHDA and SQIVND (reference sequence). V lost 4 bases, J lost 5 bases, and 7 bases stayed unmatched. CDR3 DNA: TGTGCCAGTAGTACGTGGACAGGGGGCGTAGATCAGCCCCAGCATTTT. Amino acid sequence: CASSTWTGGVDQPQHF.

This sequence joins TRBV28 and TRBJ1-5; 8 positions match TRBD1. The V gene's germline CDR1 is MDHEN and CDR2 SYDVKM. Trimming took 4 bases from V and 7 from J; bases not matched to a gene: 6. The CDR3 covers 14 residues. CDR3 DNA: TGTGCCAGCAGTTCAGGGACAGGAAGGCAGCCCCAGCATTTT. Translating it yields CASSSGTGRQPQHF. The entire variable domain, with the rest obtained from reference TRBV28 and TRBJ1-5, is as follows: DVKVTQSSRYLVKRTGEKVFLECVQDMDHENMFWYRQDPGLGLRLIYFSYDVKMKEKGDIPEGYSVSREKKERFSLILESASTNQTSMYLCASSSGTGRQPQHFGDGTRLSIL.

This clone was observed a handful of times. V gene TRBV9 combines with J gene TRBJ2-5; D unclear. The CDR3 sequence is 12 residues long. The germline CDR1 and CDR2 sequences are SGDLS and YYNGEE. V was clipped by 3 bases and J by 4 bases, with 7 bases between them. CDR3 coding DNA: TGTGCCAGCAGCGGGCTAGGAGAGACCCAGTACTTC. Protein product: CASSGLGETQYF.

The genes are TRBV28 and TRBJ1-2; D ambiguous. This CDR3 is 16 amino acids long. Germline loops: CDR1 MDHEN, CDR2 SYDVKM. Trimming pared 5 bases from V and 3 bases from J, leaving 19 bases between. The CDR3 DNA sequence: TGTGCCAGCAGTCCCCTTTCGGCGGGAGCTCACTATGGCTACACCTTC. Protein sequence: CASSPLSAGAHYGYTF.

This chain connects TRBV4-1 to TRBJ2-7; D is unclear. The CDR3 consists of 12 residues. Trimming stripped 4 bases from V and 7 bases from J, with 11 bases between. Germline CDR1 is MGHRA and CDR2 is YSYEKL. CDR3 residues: CASSREPQEQYF. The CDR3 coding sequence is TGCGCCAGCAGCCGAGAACCACAGGAGCAGTACTTC.

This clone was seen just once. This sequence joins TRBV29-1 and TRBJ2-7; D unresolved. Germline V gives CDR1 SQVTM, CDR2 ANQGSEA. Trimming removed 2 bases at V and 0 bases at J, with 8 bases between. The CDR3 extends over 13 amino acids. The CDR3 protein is CSVESRSSYEQYF. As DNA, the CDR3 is TGCAGCGTTGAAAGTCGTAGCTCCTACGAGCAGTACTTC.